A single sample gave rise to the 32 T cell receptor beta chains below, sequenced in a study of T cell changes during pregnancy in multiple sclerosis. This table comes from immunoSEQ multiplex PCR, and its TCRdb copy is limited to in-frame clones, with some not included. The sample records tens of thousands of clones, roughly 92% being singletons. This specimen was peripheral blood, taken in the first trimester of pregnancy. These receptors all come from a female donor in good health, enrolled as a control in a pregnancy study.

The chain couples TRBV30 to TRBJ1-3, with no clear D. The CDR3 runs 14 residues. Between the trimmed V and J ends, which lost 2 bases and 0 bases, there was a span of 8 bases. Germline CDR1 reads GTSNPN; CDR2 reads SVGIG (reference sequence). CDR3 DNA sequence: TGTGCCTGGAGTTTGGGAGACTCTGGAAACACCATATATTTT. Translation gives CAWSLGDSGNTIYF.

The V and J genes are TRBV28 and TRBJ2-1; a weak D match, TRBD2 (5 bases). V lost 5 bases, J lost 7 bases, and 21 bases lay in between. Germline CDR1 MDHEN, CDR2 SYDVKM. The CDR3 sequence is 16 residues long. The CDR3 spells CASSPPRAGERNEQFF. As DNA, the CDR3 is TGTGCCAGCAGTCCCCCAAGGGCGGGCGAGAGGAATGAGCAGTTCTTC.

The chain employs TRBV28 and TRBJ1-3, with D tentatively TRBD1 (6 bases). This CDR3 comprises 15 residues. The ends were cut back, 2 bases at V and 4 bases at J, with 12 bases in the middle. Germline loops: CDR1 MDHEN, CDR2 SYDVKM. The CDR3 reads CASSLGQGLGNTIYF. In nucleotides, the CDR3 is TGTGCCAGCAGTTTAGGTCAGGGGTTGGGAAACACCATATATTTT.

The chain combines TRBV28 with TRBJ2-3; the D gene is possibly TRBD2 (6 bases). There are 15 residues in the CDR3. Germline CDR1 reads MDHEN; CDR2 reads SYDVKM. Trimming took off 9 bases at V and 1 base at J, with 17 bases between the two ends. The CDR3 sequence is CASSFSGGGTDTQYF. The DNA for the CDR3 is TGTGCCAGTTCCTTTAGCGGTGGGGGCACAGATACGCAGTATTTT.

This chain's CDR3 is CASSASTNQPQHF. The CDR3 DNA is TGTGCCAGCAGTGCCTCTACCAATCAGCCCCAGCATTTT. The J gene is TRBJ1-5, the V gene TRBV27; D call uncertain. The CDR3 covers 13 residues. CDR1 MNHEY and CDR2 SMNVEV come from the germline V gene (reference sequence). Trimming pared 5 bases from V and 3 bases from J, leaving 8 bases between.

This chain links TRBV7-2 with TRBJ1-4; D perhaps matches TRBD1 (5 bases). V lost 6 bases and J lost 4, with 12 bases in between. This CDR3 has 14 residues. Germline CDR1 is SGHTA and CDR2 is FQGNSA. Here the CDR3 DNA reads TGTGCCAGCAGTCCGGGACTCGTTAATGAAAAACTGTTTTTT. Translation: CASSPGLVNEKLFF.

The rearrangement joins TRBV19 to TRBJ2-7; 7 positions agree with TRBD2. With V trimmed by 5 bases and J by 5 bases, 15 bases remained unmatched. This CDR3 is built from 16 residues. Germline V gene data show CDR1 as LNHDA and CDR2 as SQIVND (reference sequence). The CDR3 bases are TGTGCCAGTAGTCCACAAGGCGGCGGGAGCACGAACGAGCAGTACTTC. Protein sequence: CASSPQGGGSTNEQYF.

The rearrangement links TRBV5-6 to TRBJ2-5, with D possibly TRBD1 on 6 matching bases. Trimming removed 0 bases from V and 4 bases from J, with 13 bases in between. From germline, CDR1 is SGHDT and CDR2 YYEEEE. The CDR3 loop spans 15 amino acids. The CDR3 DNA is TGTGCCAGCAGCTTGGAACAGGGACCCAGAGAGACCCAGTACTTC. As protein: CASSLEQGPRETQYF.

The chain couples TRBV2 to TRBJ2-2, with TRBD1 matching 9 bases. The CDR3 length is 16 residues. Trimming took 5 bases from V and 4 from J; bases not matched to a gene: 8. Germline CDR1 SNHLY, CDR2 FYNNEI. CDR3 protein: CASSPGQGRGTGELFF. Written as DNA, the CDR3 is TGTGCCAGCAGTCCAGGACAGGGGAGAGGCACCGGGGAGCTGTTTTTT.

In its sample, this clone was seen once. The rearrangement joins TRBV7-2 to TRBJ2-3; the match to TRBD2 covers 8 bases. The V gene end was trimmed by 5 bases and the J gene end by 9 bases; junction bases not matched to a gene: 4. Germline V gene sequence: CDR1 SGHTA, CDR2 FQGNSA. This CDR3 is built from 12 residues. The CDR3 loop reads CASSRIAGTQYF. The CDR3 bases are TGTGCCAGCAGCCGGATAGCGGGGACGCAGTATTTT.

The chain employs TRBV4-1 and TRBJ1-1; 7 positions match TRBD1. The CDR3 is 15 residues long. Trimming took 3 bases from V and 0 from J; bases not matched to a gene: 4. CDR1 and CDR2 (germline): MGHRA, YSYEKL. DNA of the CDR3: TGCGCCAGCAGCCACCGGGACAGTTTGAACACTGAAGCTTTCTTT. Its translation is CASSHRDSLNTEAFF.

This chain links TRBV1 with TRBJ1-1. TRBV1 is noted as a pseudogene. The CDR3 covers 15 residues. In DNA, the CDR3 is TGCACCAGCAGCCATCTTAGGGGGGGACACTCTGAAGCTTTCTTT. Residues: CTSSHLRGGHSEAFF.

This chain connects TRBV5-1 to TRBJ2-1, with 7 bases matching TRBD1. This CDR3 has 14 amino acids. V shed 3 bases, J shed 0 bases, and the junction held 0 bases outside the gene matches. Germline CDR1 SGHRS, CDR2 YFSETQ. Here the CDR3 DNA reads TGCGCCAGCAGCTCAGGGGGCTCCTACAATGAGCAGTTCTTC. Translated, it gives CASSSGGSYNEQFF.

V gene TRBV28 combines with J gene TRBJ2-7; D ambiguous. V was trimmed by 8 bases and J by 4 bases, leaving 21 bases between them. Germline V gene data show CDR1 as MDHEN and CDR2 as SYDVKM. This CDR3 comprises 15 residues. The CDR3 DNA is TGTGCCAGCGATAAGGCCACCACGATGACTTACGAGCAGTACTTC. Protein sequence: CASDKATTMTYEQYF.

The chain recombines TRBV5-1 with TRBJ1-4, with D perhaps matching TRBD1 (5 bases). CDR3 length: 13 amino acids. Trimming pared 4 bases from V and 5 bases from J, leaving 9 bases between. Germline CDR1 reads SGHRS; CDR2 reads YFSETQ. The CDR3 here is CASSRDLNEKLFF. The CDR3 nucleotides are TGCGCCAGCAGCCGGGACTTGAATGAAAAACTGTTTTTT. Combining the CDR3 with reference TRBV5-1 and TRBJ1-4 gives the whole variable domain KAGVTQTPRYLIKTRGQQVTLSCSPISGHRSVSWYQQTPGQGLQFLFEYFSETQRNKGNFPGRFSGRQFSNSRSEMNVSTLELGDSALYLCASSRDLNEKLFFGSGTQLSVL.

CDR3 residues: CASKMGLADGEQYF. The CDR3 DNA sequence: TGTGCCAGTAAAATGGGTCTAGCGGACGGCGAGCAGTACTTC. The chain links TRBV19 to TRBJ2-7; TRBD2 matches at 7 bases. V lost 7 bases to trimming and J lost 6 bases; unmatched junction nucleotides: 12. Germline lookup yields CDR1 LNHDA and CDR2 SQIVND (reference sequence). This CDR3 is 14 amino acids long.

Details on this clone: This sample includes further DNA sequences coding for the same CDR3. This rearrangement joins TRBV6-5 to TRBJ1-1; D not certain. Trimming left V 3 bases short and J 1 base short, with 6 bases between. The CDR3 is 13 residues long. CDR1 is MNHEY, CDR2 SVGAGI, per germline. This chain's CDR3 is CASSYRGNTEAFF. In nucleotides, the CDR3 is TGTGCCAGCAGTTATCGGGGGAACACTGAAGCTTTCTTT.

This chain connects TRBV4-1 to TRBJ1-3; D call uncertain. V lost 3 bases to trimming and J lost 3 bases, with 12 bases between them. Germline V lookup: CDR1 MGHRA, CDR2 YSYEKL. The CDR3 length is 15 residues. The CDR3 DNA follows: TGCGCCAGCAGCCAGCCGGGGAGTTTTGGAAACACCATATATTTT. This sequence encodes CASSQPGSFGNTIYF.

The chain links TRBV5-4 to TRBJ1-1; 8 bases line up with TRBD1. The CDR3 has 14 amino acids. J gave up 7 bases and V 0 bases, and 5 bases lay outside the gene matches. Per the germline V gene, CDR1 is SGHNT and CDR2 is YYREEE (reference sequence). DNA of the CDR3: TGTGCCAGCAGCTTGGACAGGGGGATAAATGAAGCTTTCTTT. Its protein is CASSLDRGINEAFF.

This chain joins TRBV19 and TRBJ2-3, with D possibly being TRBD2 (6 bases). Per the germline V gene, CDR1 is LNHDA and CDR2 is SQIVND (reference sequence). This CDR3 is built from 14 residues. The ends were cut back, 5 bases at V and 4 bases at J, with 13 bases in the middle. The CDR3 reads CASSFGGSADTQYF. The CDR3 region has the DNA TGTGCCAGTAGTTTTGGGGGGAGTGCAGATACGCAGTATTTT.

This chain connects TRBV7-9 to TRBJ2-5; D is undetermined. V lost 3 bases to trimming and J lost 1 base, with 3 bases between them. CDR3 length: 12 residues. Germline V gene lookup returns CDR1 SEHNR and CDR2 FQNEAQ (reference sequence). The CDR3 bases are TGTGCCAGCAGCTTTCTCCAAGAGACCCAGTACTTC. This sequence encodes CASSFLQETQYF.

The chain couples TRBV7-2 to TRBJ2-1; 9 nucleotides align to TRBD2. With 5 bases clipped from V and 6 bases from J, the junction kept 11 bases outside the gene matches. The length of the CDR3 is 16 residues. The germline gives CDR1 SGHTA, CDR2 FQGNSA. This chain's CDR3 is CASSTRTSVMINEQFF. CDR3 in DNA: TGTGCCAGCAGCACCCGGACTAGCGTCATGATCAATGAGCAGTTCTTC.

The chain couples TRBV21-1 to TRBJ1-5; the D segment call TRBD1 is taken from the table without a DNA check. TRBV21-1 is classified as a pseudogene. This CDR3 spans 20 amino acids. CDR3: CASSSRWVGTGGWCNQPQHF. The CDR3 bases are TGTGCCAGCAGCTCCCGCTGGGTAGGGACAGGGGGTTGGTGCAATCAGCCCCAGCATTTT.

This clone was seen a handful of times. The genes are TRBV4-2 and TRBJ1-3; 9 bases agree with TRBD1. This CDR3 is 15 amino acids long. After removal of 1 base from V and 2 bases from J, the junction contained 0 bases not matched to a gene. Germline CDR1 reads LGHNA; CDR2 reads YNFKEQ. In DNA form, the CDR3 reads TGTGCCAGCAGCCAAGGGACAGGGGCTGGAAACACCATATATTTT. Translation: CASSQGTGAGNTIYF.

The V gene is TRBV21-1, the J gene TRBJ1-1. TRBV21-1 constitutes a pseudogene. The CDR3 covers 15 residues. The CDR3 here is CASSKDDCPGRWAFF. The CDR3 nucleotides are TGTGCCAGCAGCAAAGACGATTGCCCCGGGAGATGGGCTTTCTTT.

This clone was counted between two and nine times. The chain joins TRBV18 to TRBJ2-7, with a possible D match to TRBD2 (5 bases). V lost 2 bases to trimming and J lost 6 bases, with 11 bases between them. The CDR3 sequence is 13 residues long. Per the germline V gene, CDR1 is KGHSH and CDR2 is LQKENI. The CDR3 DNA reads TGTGCCAGCTCACCAGGGAGTGCTGGCGAGCAGTACTTC. Translating it yields CASSPGSAGEQYF.

This clone occurred a few times. This rearrangement joins TRBV7-2 to TRBJ2-1, with a tentative D call TRBD1 (5 bases). Trimming took 1 base from V and 2 from J, leaving 15 bases between them. There are 17 residues in the CDR3. CDR1 and CDR2 (germline): SGHTA, FQGNSA. CDR3 region: CASSLVVGRGTYNEQFF. CDR3 in DNA: TGTGCCAGCAGCTTAGTCGTTGGAAGGGGAACCTACAATGAGCAGTTCTTC.

The genes are TRBV11-2 and TRBJ2-1; tentative D call: TRBD2 (6 bases). Trimming removed 3 bases from V and 2 bases from J, with 11 bases in between. Germline CDR1 is SGHAT and CDR2 is FQNNGV. The CDR3 is made up of 15 amino acids. The CDR3 DNA is TGTGCCAGCAGCTTTCGCGGGAAGGCCTACAATGAGCAGTTCTTC. Its protein product is CASSFRGKAYNEQFF.

The chain recombines TRBV19 with TRBJ1-2; the D is unclear. The CDR3 spans 16 residues. Germline V gene lookup returns CDR1 LNHDA and CDR2 SQIVND (reference sequence). Trimming cost V 2 bases and J 8 bases, with 21 bases left between them. The CDR3 DNA sequence: TGTGCCAGTAGTATACCCTTGAGTCATATTGATTCGGGCTACACCTTC. Translated, it gives CASSIPLSHIDSGYTF.

The gene calls are TRBV25-1 and TRBJ2-2; 10 bases match TRBD1. This CDR3 has 14 residues. Trimming at V came to 5 bases and at J to 8 bases, leaving 5 bases not matched to a gene. Germline loops: CDR1 MGHDK, CDR2 SYGVNS. The CDR3 DNA sequence: TGTGCCAGCAGTTTGACAGGGGGCTCTGGGGAGCTGTTTTTT. Translated, it gives CASSLTGGSGELFF.

This clone was detected once. The CDR3 protein is CTSSQQGTSGTSLYEQYF. For the CDR3, the DNA is TGCACCAGCAGCCAACAAGGGACTAGCGGGACCTCGCTCTACGAGCAGTACTTC. The gene calls are TRBV1 and TRBJ2-7; the table's D call, TRBD2, has no DNA check behind it. TRBV1 counts as a pseudogene. The CDR3 extends over 18 amino acids.

The chain carries TRBV11-2 and TRBJ2-5; D might be TRBD2 (6 bases). The length of the CDR3 is 15 residues. Germline V CDR1 and CDR2: SGHAT, FQNNGV. The ends were cut back, 3 bases at V and 4 bases at J, with 15 bases in the middle. This CDR3 reads CASSFVREWAETQYF. The CDR3 DNA reads as TGTGCCAGCAGCTTCGTTCGGGAGTGGGCAGAGACCCAGTACTTC.